The rows below give T cell receptor beta chains drawn from one sample of a study of cytomegalovirus exposure and HLA in healthy donors. Sequencing was performed with immunoSEQ multiplex PCR; in TCRdb, only in-frame clones are kept and a portion is missing. Altogether 100,000 to 150,000 clones are present, approximately 84% being singletons, with the ten largest covering 2.7%. Material for sequencing was PBMCs. These receptors all stem from a boy aged 2 to 10 in good health and CMV-seronegative. Each CDR3 is given with its conserved first and last residue. The D gene is left open where the match is weak. The size of a clone is reported for some rows only, either as once, few or many, or as a class for expanded clones.

J gene	clone size	V gene	D gene	CDR3 protein	CDR3 DNA
TRBJ1-2	NA	TRBV7-6	NA	CASSDSNYGYTF	TGTGCCAGCAGCGACAGTAACTATGGCTACACCTTC
TRBJ2-3	NA	TRBV6-6	TRBD1	CASSLGTGGTDTQYF	TGTGCCAGCAGTCTCGGGACAGGGGGCACAGATACGCAGTATTTT
TRBJ1-3	once	TRBV19	NA	CASSIAGAGNTIYF	TGTGCCAGTAGTATAGCAGGGGCCGGAAACACCATATATTTT
TRBJ2-2	NA	TRBV7-8	NA	CASSLGGRTGELFF	TGTGCCAGCAGCTTAGGGGGGCGGACCGGGGAGCTGTTTTTT
TRBJ2-3	NA	TRBV9	TRBD2	CASSTPGGIDTQYF	TGTGCCAGCAGCACCCCGGGGGGGATAGATACGCAGTATTTT
TRBJ2-3	NA	TRBV6-5	NA	CASGWTSVTDTQYF	TGTGCCAGCGGGTGGACATCGGTCACAGATACGCAGTATTTT
TRBJ1-2	NA	TRBV5-1	TRBD1	CASSLGTGWDYGYTF	TGCGCCAGCAGCTTGGGGACAGGGTGGGACTATGGCTACACCTTC
TRBJ1-2	once	TRBV30	NA	CAWRPTGRYDPARGYTF	TGTGCCTGGAGGCCGACAGGACGCTACGACCCGGCCAGAGGATACACCTTC
TRBJ2-2	NA	TRBV2	TRBD1	CASSGDRGTGELFF	TGTGCCAGCAGTGGGGACAGGGGAACCGGGGAGCTGTTTTTT
TRBJ1-5	few	TRBV15	TRBD1	CATSSEGQINQPQHF	TGTGCCACCAGCAGTGAGGGACAGATCAATCAGCCCCAGCATTTT
TRBJ1-5	NA	TRBV27	NA	CASSLQAREPQHF	TGTGCCAGCAGTTTACAGGCGAGGGAGCCCCAGCATTTT
TRBJ2-1	once	TRBV19	TRBD1	CASSLTGMADEQFF	TGTGCCAGTAGCTTGACAGGGATGGCGGATGAGCAGTTCTTC
TRBJ2-2	NA	TRBV5-6	NA	CASSPQNRDGHTGELFF	TGTGCCAGCAGCCCGCAAAACAGGGATGGGCACACCGGGGAGCTGTTTTTT
TRBJ2-3	few	TRBV27	TRBD1	CASISGDRVKIDTQYF	TGTGCCAGCATTTCTGGGGACAGGGTGAAGATAGATACGCAGTATTTT
TRBJ1-1	few	TRBV4-3	TRBD1	CASSLDRGTVGAFF	TGCGCCAGCAGCCTAGACAGGGGGACCGTAGGAGCTTTCTTT
TRBJ1-1	NA	TRBV5-6	TRBD1	CASSWGTDSNTEAFF	TGTGCCAGCAGCTGGGGGACAGATTCGAACACTGAAGCTTTCTTT
TRBJ1-3	few	TRBV7-2	TRBD1	CASSLNFRGDSGNTIYF	TGTGCCAGCAGCCTGAACTTCAGGGGGGACTCTGGAAACACCATATATTTT
TRBJ1-2	NA	TRBV19	TRBD1	CASSRWGQDYGYTF	TGTGCCAGTAGTAGGTGGGGACAGGACTATGGCTACACCTTC
TRBJ2-2	NA	TRBV6-5	NA	CASRPAVGELFF	TGTGCCAGCAGGCCAGCGGTCGGGGAGCTGTTTTTT
TRBJ2-1	NA	TRBV7-7	TRBD2	CASSLAPLTSGIGNEQFF	TGTGCTAGCAGCTTAGCCCCCTTGACTAGCGGGATTGGGAATGAGCAGTTCTTC
TRBJ2-1	NA	TRBV27	NA	CASSVWRDDNEQFF	TGTGCCAGCAGCGTTTGGCGGGACGACAATGAGCAGTTCTTC
TRBJ2-2	NA	TRBV5-4	NA	CASSFEENTGELFF	TGTGCCAGCAGCTTCGAGGAGAACACCGGGGAGCTGTTTTTT
TRBJ2-1	NA	TRBV5-1	NA	CASRTSQGIGYNEQFF	TGCGCCAGCAGAACTAGTCAGGGGATTGGCTACAATGAGCAGTTCTTC
TRBJ1-4	few	TRBV10-1	TRBD1	CATRRAGTGHQTNEKLFF	TGCGCCACTCGGCGGGCCGGGACAGGGCATCAAACCAATGAAAAACTGTTTTTT
TRBJ2-1	NA	TRBV11-3	NA	CASSLELWAKGSYNEQFF	TGTGCCAGCAGCTTAGAGTTATGGGCCAAGGGGTCCTACAATGAGCAGTTCTTC
TRBJ1-2	NA	TRBV7-2	NA	CASSLTSGIYGYTF	TGTGCCAGCAGCCTCACGTCCGGGATCTATGGCTACACCTTC
TRBJ1-5	once	TRBV10-3	NA	CAISELENNQPQHF	TGTGCCATCAGTGAGTTAGAGAACAATCAGCCCCAGCATTTT
TRBJ1-1	NA	TRBV19	NA	CATLVRGSTEAFF	TGTGCCACCTTGGTAAGGGGGAGCACTGAAGCTTTCTTT
TRBJ1-2	NA	TRBV6-9	TRBD1	CASSSPYRTGGFTNYGYTF	TGTGCCAGCAGTTCCCCGTATCGGACAGGGGGCTTCACAAACTATGGCTACACCTTC
TRBJ2-3	NA	TRBV6-4	TRBD2	CASSDSSGTPDTQYF	TGTGCCAGCAGTGACTCGAGCGGGACCCCAGATACGCAGTATTTT
TRBJ1-1	NA	TRBV6-1	NA	CASSEFTGLIVNEAFF	TGTGCCAGCAGTGAATTTACAGGGTTAATAGTTAATGAAGCTTTCTTT
TRBJ1-2	NA	TRBV10-3	TRBD1	CAIPGGGQDSGYTF	TGTGCCATCCCTGGGGGAGGACAGGACTCTGGCTACACCTTC
TRBJ1-1	NA	TRBV2	NA	CASTHAGVPNTEAFF	TGTGCCAGCACCCACGCGGGGGTCCCTAACACTGAAGCTTTCTTT
TRBJ1-1	NA	TRBV10-1	TRBD1	CASSQGARTEAFF	TGCGCCAGTTCACAGGGGGCGAGAACTGAAGCTTTCTTT
TRBJ1-1	NA	TRBV11-2	NA	CASSLVMGPHTEAFF	TGTGCCAGCAGCTTAGTAATGGGCCCTCACACTGAAGCTTTCTTT
TRBJ2-3	NA	TRBV9	NA	CASSVGQTLTDTQYF	TGTGCCAGCAGCGTAGGACAGACCCTCACAGATACGCAGTATTTT
TRBJ1-1	NA	TRBV25-1	NA	CASRGRGSSSPNTEAFF	TGTGCCAGCAGGGGTCGGGGGAGTTCCAGCCCGAACACTGAAGCTTTCTTT
TRBJ2-3	NA	TRBV6-1	NA	CASSEFHRVGIADTQYF	TGTGCCAGCAGTGAATTCCACAGGGTGGGGATTGCAGATACGCAGTATTTT
TRBJ2-3	NA	TRBV4-1	NA	CASSLMTQPSTDTQYF	TGCGCCAGCAGCCTTATGACTCAACCTAGCACAGATACGCAGTATTTT
TRBJ2-1	NA	TRBV19	TRBD2	CASSFGTTVNEQFF	TGTGCCAGTAGTTTCGGGACTACTGTCAATGAGCAGTTCTTC
TRBJ2-2	NA	TRBV5-1	NA	CASSLGQRPNTGELFF	TGCGCCAGCAGCTTGGGACAGAGACCGAACACCGGGGAGCTGTTTTTT
TRBJ2-3	NA	TRBV18	TRBD2	CASSPSVGGDTQYF	TGTGCCAGCTCACCAAGTGTCGGGGGGGATACGCAGTATTTT
TRBJ2-2	NA	TRBV16	NA	CASSPPGGTQGNGELFF	TGTGCCAGCAGCCCCCCTGGGGGGACCCAAGGAAACGGGGAGCTGTTTTTT
TRBJ2-1	NA	TRBV6-1	TRBD2	CASSEALEPSGTHNEQFF	TGTGCCAGCAGTGAAGCGCTTGAACCCAGCGGGACCCACAATGAGCAGTTCTTC
TRBJ1-2	NA	TRBV5-1	TRBD1	CASSLGGGGPNYGYTF	TGCGCCAGCAGCTTGGGAGGAGGGGGCCCTAACTATGGCTACACCTTC
TRBJ1-2	NA	TRBV19	TRBD1	CASSIGQGSNYGYTF	TGTGCCAGTAGTATAGGACAGGGAAGTAACTATGGCTACACCTTC
TRBJ1-5	NA	TRBV6-6	NA	CASNTIGFNQPQHF	TGTGCCAGCAATACTATAGGATTCAATCAGCCCCAGCATTTT
TRBJ1-1	few	TRBV30	NA	CAWTRRNTEAFF	TGTGCCTGGACCCGTAGGAACACTGAAGCTTTCTTT
TRBJ2-1	NA	TRBV4-2	TRBD2	CASSQVGGLANEQFF	TGTGCCAGCAGCCAAGTAGGGGGACTAGCGAATGAGCAGTTCTTC
TRBJ2-1	NA	TRBV6-1	NA	CASSELIVPFRGEEDEQFF	TGTGCCAGCAGTGAATTGATAGTACCCTTCAGGGGGGAGGAAGATGAGCAGTTCTTC
TRBJ2-2	NA	TRBV10-3	NA	CAISERADFTGELFF	TGTGCCATCAGTGAGAGGGCGGACTTCACCGGGGAGCTGTTTTTT
TRBJ2-2	few	TRBV27	TRBD2	CASNWDYARSLTRVGAPGELFF	TGTGCCAGCAACTGGGACTATGCCAGATCCTTAACTAGGGTAGGAGCGCCCGGGGAGCTGTTTTTT